Listed below are T cell receptor beta chains from one sample, sequenced in a study of CD8+CD57+ T cells in acquired aplastic anemia. TCRdb reprocessed the reads via MiXCR and lists one record per CDR3 protein. The table shows about 180,000 distinct CDR3 sequences, with almost 50% occurring only once. Sequencing was performed on sorted CD4+, CD8+, or CD8+CD57+ T cells (not recorded which) from PBMCs. The receptors were gathered from a human donor with aplastic anemia. CDR3s include the opening cysteine and the closing phenylalanine or tryptophan. D genes are given only for firm matches. Expanded clones get a size class; other rows say once, few or many, or leave the size out.

V	D	J	size	CDR3	DNA
TRBV7-2	.	TRBJ2-5	.	CASSYRTGGETQYF	TGTGCCAGCAGCTACCGGACAGGAGGGGAGACCCAGTACTTC
TRBV6-2/TRBV6-3	TRBD2	TRBJ2-3	few	CASSYSFGGLLAGGYTDTQYF	TGTGCCAGCAGTTACTCGTTCGGCGGACTACTAGCGGGGGGCTACACAGATACGCAGTATTTT
TRBV24-1	TRBD1	TRBJ2-7	.	CATSDYGTGEQYF	TGTGCCACCAGTGATTATGGGACAGGGGAGCAGTACTTC
TRBV7-6	TRBD2	TRBJ2-1	.	CASSLAGLAEDLEQFF	TGTGCCAGCAGCTTAGCGGGACTAGCGGAAGACTTGGAGCAGTTCTTC
TRBV19	.	TRBJ1-1	many	CASSMLNTEAFF	TGTGCCAGTAGTATGCTGAACACTGAAGCTTTCTTT
TRBV7-2	.	TRBJ2-1	many	CASSLDSTYNEQFF	TGTGCCAGCAGCTTGGACAGCACCTACAATGAGCAGTTCTTC
TRBV5-1	.	TRBJ1-1	many	CASSPNSLQGEAFF	TGCGCCAGCAGCCCGAACAGCCTGCAGGGAGAAGCTTTCTTT
TRBV7-2	.	TRBJ2-5	few	CASSLGLRETQYF	TGTGCCAGCAGCTTGGGCCTTAGGGAGACCCAGTACTTC
TRBV5-1	TRBD1	TRBJ2-2	many	CASGTGGTGELFF	TGCGCCAGCGGGACAGGGGGCACCGGGGAGCTGTTTTTT
TRBV7-9	.	TRBJ2-5	many	CASSFRQGWDSETQYF	TGTGCCAGCAGCTTTAGACAGGGCTGGGACTCGGAGACCCAGTACTTC
TRBV5-1	TRBD1	TRBJ2-7	.	CASSPGDRGYEQYF	TGCGCCAGCAGCCCAGGGGACAGGGGCTACGAGCAGTACTTC
TRBV29-1	.	TRBJ2-7	.	CSVEGFGGTSYEQYF	TGCAGCGTTGAAGGTTTTGGGGGAACCTCCTACGAGCAGTACTTC
TRBV20-1	TRBD2	TRBJ2-3	.	CSGSAGGLTDTQYF	TGCAGTGGGTCAGCGGGGGGACTCACAGATACGCAGTATTTT
TRBV7-3	.	TRBJ2-5	many	CASSLEGGLSETQYF	TGTGCCAGCAGCTTAGAGGGTGGGCTTTCTGAGACCCAGTACTTC
TRBV10-3	.	TRBJ1-6	few	CAISESVREGSPLHF	TGTGCCATCAGTGAGTCGGTCAGGGAAGGGTCACCCCTCCACTTT
TRBV2	.	TRBJ2-3	once	CASSIFGQRTDTQYF	TGTGCCAGCAGTATCTTTGGACAGCGCACAGATACGCAGTATTTT
TRBV19	.	TRBJ2-7	.	CASSRGAEQYF	TGTGCCAGTAGTCGGGGGGCTGAGCAGTACTTC
TRBV13	.	TRBJ2-7	.	CASSHTPYEQYF	TGTGCCAGCAGCCATACACCCTACGAGCAGTACTTC
TRBV2	TRBD1	TRBJ1-4	many	CASSGGTGDNEKLFF	TGTGCCAGCAGTGGGGGGACAGGGGATAATGAAAAACTGTTTTTT
TRBV10-3	.	TRBJ2-7	.	CAISDTDRGEQYF	TGTGCCATCAGTGACACAGACCGGGGAGAGCAGTACTTC
TRBV30	.	TRBJ2-7	.	CAWSEGALYEQYF	TGTGCCTGGAGTGAAGGGGCCCTCTACGAGCAGTACTTC
TRBV24-1	TRBD1	TRBJ2-1	.	CATSARPGTGVNNEQFF	TGTGCCACCAGTGCCCGACCTGGGACAGGGGTTAACAATGAGCAGTTCTTC
TRBV5-1	.	TRBJ1-2	.	CASSLPGSYGYTF	TGCGCCAGCTCGCTGCCAGGCTCCTATGGCTACACCTTC
TRBV7-7	TRBD2	TRBJ2-5	.	CASSYGQRGGVETQYF	TGTGCTAGCAGCTACGGTCAGCGGGGGGGGGTGGAGACCCAGTACTTC
TRBV2	.	TRBJ1-1	.	CATLAGGMNTEAFF	TGTGCCACCCTAGCGGGGGGGATGAACACTGAAGCTTTCTTT
TRBV7-8	.	TRBJ2-3	few	CASSLGDLADTQYF	TGTGCCAGCAGCTTAGGGGATCTGGCAGATACGCAGTATTTT
TRBV5-1	.	TRBJ2-1	.	CASSLSGARHNEQFF	TGCGCCAGCAGCCTCTCGGGGGCCCGACACAATGAGCAGTTCTTC
TRBV30	.	TRBJ1-2	.	CAWSVGQGYGYTF	TGTGCCTGGAGTGTAGGGCAGGGCTATGGCTACACCTTC
TRBV20-1	TRBD1	TRBJ1-4	.	CSAFDSGGNEKLFF	TGCAGTGCTTTTGACTCAGGGGGTAATGAAAAACTGTTTTTT
TRBV10-2	.	TRBJ2-2	many	CASTWVPNTGELFF	TGCGCCAGCACCTGGGTCCCGAACACCGGGGAGCTGTTTTTT
TRBV29-1	.	TRBJ2-7	.	CSVVFPPGSSNEQYF	TGCAGCGTTGTGTTCCCTCCAGGGTCCTCCAACGAGCAGTACTTC
TRBV6-5	.	TRBJ2-6	few	CASSYSGGAGANVLTF	TGTGCCAGCAGTTACTCAGGGGGGGCCGGGGCCAACGTCCTGACTTTC
TRBV24-1	.	TRBJ2-7	.	CATSEDDYLDEQYF	TGTGCCACCAGTGAAGACGACTATCTTGACGAGCAGTACTTC
TRBV7-9	.	TRBJ2-1	.	CASCESSYNEQFF	TGTGCCAGCTGCGAGAGCTCCTACAATGAGCAGTTCTTC
TRBV10-3	.	TRBJ2-5	many	CATGMQETQYF	TGTGCCACAGGGATGCAAGAGACCCAGTACTTC
TRBV9	.	TRBJ1-6	.	CASSARRGGGNSPLHF	TGTGCCAGCAGCGCCCGCCGTGGGGGAGGTAATTCACCCCTCCACTTT
TRBV11-1	TRBD1	TRBJ2-5	many	CASSRDRGRVGETQYF	TGTGCCAGCAGTAGGGACAGGGGGAGGGTTGGAGAGACCCAGTACTTC